This record covers a single T cell receptor (beta chain). Antigen: not known. A read error may be the cause here, since a much bigger clone is one base away. The entry originates in a study of T-cell memory formation after mild COVID-19. Study results and caveats: Researchers found some responding clones in pre-infection memory, a sign that cross-reactive memory joined. Later expanders leaned toward CD4+, whereas clones contracting from day 15 to 85 were balanced CD4/CD8.

TCRdb independently ran MiXCR on the 5' RACE reads; one entry per CDR3 protein. This sample has about 340,000 distinct CDR3 sequences, with 15% to 20% found just once. Looked up from germline, CDR1 is LGHDT and CDR2 is YNNKEL (reference sequence). This CDR3 region has 16 residues. This TCR derives from a young man who had mild COVID-19 (a few samples of this study predate the infection). Cell type and time point are not known. The sequenced sample consisted of PBMCs or a T cell subset sorted from them (not recorded which). The V gene is TRBV3-1, the J gene TRBJ2-2, with a possible D match to TRBD2 (6 bases). CDR3 DNA sequence: TGTGCCAGCAGCCAAGTGCGGGGAACGAACTCCGGGGAGCTGTTTTTT. This sequence encodes CASSQVRGTNSGELFF.